This TCR beta chain was found in a study of monozygotic twins with inflammatory bowel disease. CDR3 size: 17 residues. Researchers generated cDNA in eight separate reactions per sample. Incorporation of UMIs carrying a 6-nucleotide sample barcode was performed by template switching. Nested PCRs (approximately 16 and 10 cycles, two total) were applied to TCRalpha and TCRbeta cDNA. TCRdb reprocessed the 5' RACE reads; each CDR3 protein has one entry and no DNA is given. The table lists about 330,000 distinct CDR3 sequences. The chain joins TRBV12-3 or TRBV12-4 to TRBJ2-1; the TRBD2 assignment by TCRdb is unverifiable without DNA. The clonotype was recovered from a human donor with ulcerative colitis or Crohn's disease, or a healthy co-twin of an affected twin (not recorded which). Sequenced input: blood. The CDR3 loop is CASRLRLTSGRGNEQFF.